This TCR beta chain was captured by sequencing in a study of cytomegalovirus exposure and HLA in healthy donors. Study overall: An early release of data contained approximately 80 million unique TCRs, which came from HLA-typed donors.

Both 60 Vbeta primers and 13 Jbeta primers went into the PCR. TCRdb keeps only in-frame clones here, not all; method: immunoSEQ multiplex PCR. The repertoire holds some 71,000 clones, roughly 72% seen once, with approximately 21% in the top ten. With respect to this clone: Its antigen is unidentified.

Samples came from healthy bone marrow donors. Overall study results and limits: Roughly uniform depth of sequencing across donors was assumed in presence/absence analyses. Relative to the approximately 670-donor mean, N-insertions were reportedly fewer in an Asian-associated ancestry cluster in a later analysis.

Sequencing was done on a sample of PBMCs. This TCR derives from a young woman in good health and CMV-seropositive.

The CDR3 sequence: CASSLTSGRNNEQFF. The CDR3 DNA reads as TGTGCCAGCAGCTTAACTAGCGGGAGGAATAATGAGCAGTTCTTC. This rearrangement joins TRBV7-2 to TRBJ2-1, with 12 bases lining up with TRBD2. The CDR3 extends over 15 amino acids. Germline V lookup: CDR1 SGHTA, CDR2 FQGNSA. V lost 2 bases and J lost 7; bases outside the gene matches: 3.